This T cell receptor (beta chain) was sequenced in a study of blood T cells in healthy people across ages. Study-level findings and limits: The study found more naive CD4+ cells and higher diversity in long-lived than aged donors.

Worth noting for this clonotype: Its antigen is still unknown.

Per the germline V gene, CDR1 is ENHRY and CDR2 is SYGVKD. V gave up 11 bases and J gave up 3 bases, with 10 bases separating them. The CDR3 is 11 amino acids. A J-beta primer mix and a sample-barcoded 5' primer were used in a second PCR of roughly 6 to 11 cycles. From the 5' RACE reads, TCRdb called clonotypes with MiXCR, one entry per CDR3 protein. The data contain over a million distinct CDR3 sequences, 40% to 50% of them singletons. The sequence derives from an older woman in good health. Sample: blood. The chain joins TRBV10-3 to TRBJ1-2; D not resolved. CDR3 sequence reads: CAARKDYGYTF. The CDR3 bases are TGTGCCGCGAGGAAAGACTATGGCTACACCTTC.